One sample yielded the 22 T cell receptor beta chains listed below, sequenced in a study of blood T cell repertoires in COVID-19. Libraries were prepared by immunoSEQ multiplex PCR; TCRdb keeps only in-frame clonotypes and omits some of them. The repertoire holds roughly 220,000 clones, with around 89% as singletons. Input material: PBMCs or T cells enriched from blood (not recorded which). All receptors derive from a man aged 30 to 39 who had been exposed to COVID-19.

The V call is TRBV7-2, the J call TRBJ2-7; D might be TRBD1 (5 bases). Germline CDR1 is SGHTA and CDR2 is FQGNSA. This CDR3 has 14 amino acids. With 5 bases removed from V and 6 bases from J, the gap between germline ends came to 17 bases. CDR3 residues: CASSQGSGRIEQYF. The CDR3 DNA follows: TGTGCCAGCAGCCAGGGTTCGGGTCGTATCGAGCAGTACTTC.

The CDR3 DNA reads as TGTGCCAGTACAGCTACCGGGAACTCCTACGAGCAGTACTTC. It encodes CASTATGNSYEQYF. The chain has TRBV19 and TRBJ2-7; maybe TRBD2 (5 bases). The CDR3 is 14 residues long. V gave up 7 bases and J gave up 0 bases, with 13 bases separating them. Per germline, CDR1 LNHDA and CDR2 SQIVND (reference sequence).

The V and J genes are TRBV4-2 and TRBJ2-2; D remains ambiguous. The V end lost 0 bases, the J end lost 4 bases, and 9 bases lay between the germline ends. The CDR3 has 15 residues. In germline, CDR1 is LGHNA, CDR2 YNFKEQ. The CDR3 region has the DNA TGTGCCAGCAGCCAAGAAGCCCCTGGCACCGGGGAGCTGTTTTTT. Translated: CASSQEAPGTGELFF.

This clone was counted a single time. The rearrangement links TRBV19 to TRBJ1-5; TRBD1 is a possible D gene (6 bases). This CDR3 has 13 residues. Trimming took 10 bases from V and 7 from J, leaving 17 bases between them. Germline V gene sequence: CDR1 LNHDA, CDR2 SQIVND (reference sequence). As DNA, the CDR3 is TGTGCCACCAAACAGGGCTCGGGGCAGCCCCAGCATTTT. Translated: CATKQGSGQPQHF.

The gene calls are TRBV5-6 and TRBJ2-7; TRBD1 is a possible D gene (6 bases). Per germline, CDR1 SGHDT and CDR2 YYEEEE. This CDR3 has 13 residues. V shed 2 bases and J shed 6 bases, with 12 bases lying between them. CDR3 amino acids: CASSFQGYSEQYF. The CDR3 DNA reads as TGTGCCAGCAGCTTCCAGGGGTACTCCGAGCAGTACTTC.

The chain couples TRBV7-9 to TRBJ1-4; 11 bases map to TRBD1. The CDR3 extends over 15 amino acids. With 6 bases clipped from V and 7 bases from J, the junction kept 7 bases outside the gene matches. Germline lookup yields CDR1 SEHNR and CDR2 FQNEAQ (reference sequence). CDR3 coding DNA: TGTGCCAGCAGTCGTACGGACAGGGGGCGTGAAAAACTGTTTTTT. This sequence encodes CASSRTDRGREKLFF.

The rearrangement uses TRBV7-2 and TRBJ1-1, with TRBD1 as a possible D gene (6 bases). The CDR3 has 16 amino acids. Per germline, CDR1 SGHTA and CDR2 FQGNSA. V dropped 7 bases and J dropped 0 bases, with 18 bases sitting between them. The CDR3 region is CASTLLGGEMNTEAFF. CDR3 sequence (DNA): TGTGCCAGCACCCTTCTAGGGGGGGAAATGAACACTGAAGCTTTCTTT.

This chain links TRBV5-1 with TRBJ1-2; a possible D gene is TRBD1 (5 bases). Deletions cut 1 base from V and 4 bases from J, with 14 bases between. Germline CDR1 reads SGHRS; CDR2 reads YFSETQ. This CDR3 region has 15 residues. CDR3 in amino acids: CASSLRQGGGYGYTF. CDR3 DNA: TGCGCCAGCAGCTTGCGGCAGGGAGGAGGCTATGGCTACACCTTC.

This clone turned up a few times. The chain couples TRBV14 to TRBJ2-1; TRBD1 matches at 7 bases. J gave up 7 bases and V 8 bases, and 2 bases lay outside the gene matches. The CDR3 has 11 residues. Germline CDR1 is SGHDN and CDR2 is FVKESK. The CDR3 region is CASDRVNEQFF. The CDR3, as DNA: TGTGCCAGCGACAGGGTTAATGAGCAGTTCTTC.

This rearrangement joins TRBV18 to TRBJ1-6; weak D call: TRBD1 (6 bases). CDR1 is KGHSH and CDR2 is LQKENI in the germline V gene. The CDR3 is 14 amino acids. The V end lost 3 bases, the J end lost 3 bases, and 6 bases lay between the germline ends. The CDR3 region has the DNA TGTGCCAGCTCACCGGACAGCTATAATTCACCCCTCCACTTT. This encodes CASSPDSYNSPLHF.

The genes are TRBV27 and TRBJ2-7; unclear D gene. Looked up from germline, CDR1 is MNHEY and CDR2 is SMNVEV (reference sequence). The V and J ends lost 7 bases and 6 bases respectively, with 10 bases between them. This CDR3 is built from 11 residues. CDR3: CASTAGGEQYF. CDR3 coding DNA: TGTGCCAGCACTGCCGGCGGCGAGCAGTACTTC.

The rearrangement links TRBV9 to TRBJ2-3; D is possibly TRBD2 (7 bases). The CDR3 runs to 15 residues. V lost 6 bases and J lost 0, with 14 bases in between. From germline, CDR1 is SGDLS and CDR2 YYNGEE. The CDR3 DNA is TGTGCCAGCACCCAAAGGGGGGGGAGCACAGATACGCAGTATTTT. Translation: CASTQRGGSTDTQYF. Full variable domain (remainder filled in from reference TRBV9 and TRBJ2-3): DSGVTQTPKHLITATGQRVTLRCSPRSGDLSVYWYQQSLDQGLQFLIQYYNGEERAKGNILERFSAQQFPDLHSELNLSSLELGDSALYFCASTQRGGSTDTQYFGPGTRLTVL.

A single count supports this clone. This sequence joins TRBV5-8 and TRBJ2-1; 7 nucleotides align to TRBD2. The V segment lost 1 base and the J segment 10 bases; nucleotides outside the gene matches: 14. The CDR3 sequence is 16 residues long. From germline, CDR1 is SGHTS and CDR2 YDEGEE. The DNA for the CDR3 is TGTGCCAGCAGCTTGAGGAGCGGGGCCGGCGTACGGGAGCAGTTCTTC. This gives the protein CASSLRSGAGVREQFF. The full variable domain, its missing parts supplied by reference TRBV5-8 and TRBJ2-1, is EAGVTQSPTHLIKTRGQQATLRCSPISGHTSVYWYQQALGLGLQFLLWYDEGEERNRGNFPPRFSGRQFPNYSSELNVNALELEDSALYLCASSLRSGAGVREQFFGPGTRLTVL.

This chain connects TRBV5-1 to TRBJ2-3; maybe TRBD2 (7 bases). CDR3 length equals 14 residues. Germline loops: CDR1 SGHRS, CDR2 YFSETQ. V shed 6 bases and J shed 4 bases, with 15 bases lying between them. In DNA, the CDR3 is TGCGCCAGCAAGAGGGGGGGCCTGGCAGATACGCAGTATTTT. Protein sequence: CASKRGGLADTQYF.

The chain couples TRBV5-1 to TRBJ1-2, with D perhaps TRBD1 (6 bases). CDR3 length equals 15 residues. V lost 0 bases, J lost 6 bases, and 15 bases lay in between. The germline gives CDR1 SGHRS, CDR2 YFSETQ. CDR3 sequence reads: CASSLGGGAGHGYTF. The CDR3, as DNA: TGCGCCAGCAGCTTGGGCGGGGGCGCGGGACATGGCTACACCTTC.

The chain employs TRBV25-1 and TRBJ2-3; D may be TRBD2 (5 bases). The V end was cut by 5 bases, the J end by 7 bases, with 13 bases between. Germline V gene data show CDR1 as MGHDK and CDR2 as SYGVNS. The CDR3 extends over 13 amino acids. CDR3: CASSSKDFYTQYF. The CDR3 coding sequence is TGTGCCAGCAGTTCGAAGGACTTTTATACGCAGTATTTT. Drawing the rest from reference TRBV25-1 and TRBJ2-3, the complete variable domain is EADIYQTPRYLVIGTGKKITLECSQTMGHDKMYWYQQDPGMELHLIHYSYGVNSTEKGDLSSESTVSRIRTEHFPLTLESARPSHTSQYLCASSSKDFYTQYFGPGTRLTVL.

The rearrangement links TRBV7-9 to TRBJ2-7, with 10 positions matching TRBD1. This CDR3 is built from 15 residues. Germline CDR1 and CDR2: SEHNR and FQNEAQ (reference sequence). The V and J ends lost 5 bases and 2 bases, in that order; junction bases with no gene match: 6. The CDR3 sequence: CASSGRDRGPYEQYF. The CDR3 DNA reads TGTGCCAGCAGCGGCCGGGACAGGGGTCCCTACGAGCAGTACTTC.

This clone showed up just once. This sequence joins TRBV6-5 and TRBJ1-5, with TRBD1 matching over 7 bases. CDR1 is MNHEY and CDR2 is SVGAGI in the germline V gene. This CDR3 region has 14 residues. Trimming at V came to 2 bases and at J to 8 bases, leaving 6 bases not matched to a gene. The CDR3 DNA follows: TGTGCCAGCAGTTACGGACAGGCCACAGAGCCCCAGCATTTT. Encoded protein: CASSYGQATEPQHF.

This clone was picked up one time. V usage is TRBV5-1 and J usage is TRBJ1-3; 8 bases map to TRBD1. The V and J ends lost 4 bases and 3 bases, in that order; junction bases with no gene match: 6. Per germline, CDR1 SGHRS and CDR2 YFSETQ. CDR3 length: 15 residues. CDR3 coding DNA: TGCGCCAGCAGCCCTCAGGGGGCGAGTGGAAACACCATATATTTT. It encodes CASSPQGASGNTIYF.

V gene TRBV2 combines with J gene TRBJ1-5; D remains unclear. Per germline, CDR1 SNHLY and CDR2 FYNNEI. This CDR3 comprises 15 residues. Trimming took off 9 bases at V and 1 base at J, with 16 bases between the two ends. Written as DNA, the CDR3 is TGTGCCAGAGGACTCTGGGCAACCAGCAATCAGCCCCAGCATTTT. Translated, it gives CARGLWATSNQPQHF.

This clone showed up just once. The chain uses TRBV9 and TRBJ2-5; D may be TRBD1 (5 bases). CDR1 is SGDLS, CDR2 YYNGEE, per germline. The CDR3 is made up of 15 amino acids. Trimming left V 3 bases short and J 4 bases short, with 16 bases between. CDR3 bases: TGTGCCAGCAGCGCAACAGGACGGTCTCCAGAGACCCAGTACTTC. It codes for CASSATGRSPETQYF.

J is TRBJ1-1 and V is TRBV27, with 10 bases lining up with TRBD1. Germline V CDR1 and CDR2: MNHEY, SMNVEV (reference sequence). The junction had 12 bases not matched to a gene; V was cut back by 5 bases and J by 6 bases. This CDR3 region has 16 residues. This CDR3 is CASSRDRGRTSAEAFF. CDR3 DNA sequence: TGTGCCAGCAGTCGGGACAGGGGCCGAACTAGTGCTGAAGCTTTCTTT.